This T cell receptor beta chain was found in a study of blood T cell repertoires in COVID-19. About the study: Acute-phase and convalescent COVID-19 samples originated in the United States, Italy and Spain.

Using immunoSEQ multiplex PCR, the repertoire was profiled, and TCRdb retains in-frame clones only, with some absent. The data hold some 240,000 clones, with roughly 92% observed a single time. Germline trimming cut 5 bases from V and 3 bases from J; bases unmatched to any gene: 9. Germline V gives CDR1 SEHNR, CDR2 FQNEAQ (reference sequence). The CDR3 length is 15 residues. In Seattle, patients joined the study during active infection and were tracked longitudinally. Sequenced sample: peripheral blood. This receptor was taken from a man in his 60s with COVID-19, enrolled during active disease. The V gene is TRBV7-9, the J gene TRBJ1-1, with 7 bases matching TRBD1. In nucleotides, the CDR3 is TGTGCCAGCAGCAGAACAGGGGTTTGGGACACTGAAGCTTTCTTT. Its translation: CASSRTGVWDTEAFF. Drawing the rest from reference TRBV7-9 and TRBJ1-1, the complete variable domain is DTGVSQNPRHKITKRGQNVTFRCDPISEHNRLYWYRQTLGQGPEFLTYFQNEAQLEKSRLLSDRFSAERPKGSFSTLEIQRTEQGDSAMYLCASSRTGVWDTEAFFGQGTRLTVV.